The rows below give T cell receptor beta chains drawn from one sample of a study of cytomegalovirus exposure and HLA in healthy donors. Generated by immunoSEQ multiplex PCR, the TCRdb table keeps only in-frame clones and is missing some. The sample lists 250,000 to 350,000 clones, approximately 70% occurring once. Sequenced sample: PBMCs. Receptors originate from a female donor in good health and CMV-seronegative. Each CDR3 is given with its conserved first and last residue. Each record gives: V gene, clone size, J gene, D gene, CDR3 protein, CDR3 DNA. A D gene is named only where the DNA matches it firmly. Not all rows give a size; the values are once, few, many and, for expanded clones, a class.

>TRBV19|.|TRBJ2-1|.
CASSILLKGTYNEQFF
TGTGCCAGTAGTATTCTGCTTAAGGGGACCTACAATGAGCAGTTCTTC
>TRBV4-1|.|TRBJ2-3|TRBD2
CASSHPWEAGGTDTQYF
TGCGCCAGCAGCCACCCCTGGGAAGCGGGAGGCACAGATACGCAGTATTTT
>TRBV27|.|TRBJ2-2|TRBD2
CASRGLAGGTGELFF
TGTGCCAGCAGGGGACTAGCGGGAGGCACCGGGGAGCTGTTTTTT
>TRBV11-2|.|TRBJ1-5|.
CASSLIRWGADYSNQPQHF
TGTGCCAGCAGCTTAATCAGGTGGGGCGCGGATTATAGCAATCAGCCCCAGCATTTT
>TRBV5-4|once|TRBJ2-7|.
CASSPGVGYEQYF
TGTGCCAGCAGCCCCGGGGTCGGATACGAGCAGTACTTC
>TRBV5-1|.|TRBJ1-2|.
CASSIIQGSYGYTF
TGCGCCAGCAGTATTATTCAGGGAAGCTATGGCTACACCTTC
>TRBV6-1|.|TRBJ1-6|.
CASRPQGQVPLALHF
TGTGCCAGCAGACCGCAGGGTCAGGTCCCCCTAGCCCTCCACTTT
>TRBV19|.|TRBJ2-1|.
CASSILDNEQFF
TGTGCCAGTAGTATACTAGACAATGAGCAGTTCTTC
>TRBV6-5|.|TRBJ2-5|.
CASSQPGVETQYF
TGTGCCAGCAGCCAGCCGGGGGTTGAGACCCAGTACTTC
>TRBV29-1|.|TRBJ2-3|TRBD2
CSVGGLPGTDTQYF
TGCAGCGTTGGGGGACTACCCGGCACAGATACGCAGTATTTT
>TRBV9|.|TRBJ1-1|.
CASSVVPSAANTEAFF
TGTGCCAGCAGCGTAGTTCCCTCGGCGGCCAACACTGAAGCTTTCTTT
>TRBV12-5|.|TRBJ1-4|.
CASGLVREKLFF
TGTGCTAGTGGTTTGGTACGGGAAAAACTGTTTTTT
>TRBV4-1|.|TRBJ2-1|TRBD2
CASSQGTSGRYEQFF
TGCGCCAGCAGCCAAGGGACTAGCGGGAGGTATGAGCAGTTCTTC
>TRBV6-6|.|TRBJ1-1|.
CASGQGAFF
TGTGCCAGCGGGCAAGGAGCTTTCTTT
>TRBV2|once|TRBJ1-1|.
CASSDRSGGTEAFF
TGTGCCAGCAGTGATCGATCAGGAGGGACTGAAGCTTTCTTT
>TRBV7-9|.|TRBJ2-5|.
CASSYTGVGETQYF
TGTGCCAGCAGCTACACCGGGGTTGGGGAGACCCAGTACTTC
>TRBV10-3|.|TRBJ2-7|TRBD2
CAISVSLAGAYEQYF
TGTGCCATCAGTGTATCACTAGCGGGAGCTTACGAGCAGTACTTC
>TRBV5-6|.|TRBJ2-7|.
CASSRAGFLSYF
TGTGCCAGCAGCCGTGCAGGTTTCCTCTCCTACTTC
>TRBV30|.|TRBJ2-1|TRBD2
CAWSATSGMGNEQFF
TGTGCCTGGAGTGCCACTAGCGGGATGGGCAATGAGCAGTTCTTC
>TRBV18|.|TRBJ2-5|.
CASSPRTTETQYF
TGTGCCAGCTCACCCCGGACAACCGAGACCCAGTACTTC
>TRBV6-1|once|TRBJ2-3|.
CASSNGQSLTDTQYF
TGTGCCAGCAGTAACGGACAGAGCCTCACAGATACGCAGTATTTT
>TRBV27|.|TRBJ2-1|.
CASTLDRYNEQFF
TGTGCCAGCACCCTAGACAGGTACAATGAGCAGTTCTTC
>TRBV6-5|.|TRBJ1-3|.
CASSYMNPRSGNTIYF
TGTGCCAGCAGTTACATGAACCCGAGATCTGGAAACACCATATATTTT
>TRBV9|.|TRBJ2-2|TRBD2
CASSVARTSGPTGELFF
TGTGCCAGCAGCGTAGCTAGGACTAGCGGACCCACCGGGGAGCTGTTTTTT